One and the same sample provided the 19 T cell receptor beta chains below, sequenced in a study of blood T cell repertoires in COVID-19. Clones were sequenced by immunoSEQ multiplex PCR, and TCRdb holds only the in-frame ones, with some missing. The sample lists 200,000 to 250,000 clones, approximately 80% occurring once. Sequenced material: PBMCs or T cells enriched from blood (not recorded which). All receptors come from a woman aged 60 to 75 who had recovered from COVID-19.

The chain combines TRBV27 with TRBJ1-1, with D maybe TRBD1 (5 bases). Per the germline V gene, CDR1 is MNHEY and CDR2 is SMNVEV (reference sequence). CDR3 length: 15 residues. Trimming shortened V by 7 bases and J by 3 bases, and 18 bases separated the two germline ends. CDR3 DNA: TGTGCCAGCAATCCCTTATTTGGGGCAGACACTGAAGCTTTCTTT. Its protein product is CASNPLFGADTEAFF.

CDR3 loop: CASSLGVGGFMDYEQYF. CDR3 nucleotide sequence: TGTGCCAGCAGCTTAGGGGTAGGGGGCTTCATGGACTACGAGCAGTACTTC. The rearrangement joins TRBV7-2 to TRBJ2-7, with TRBD1 matching over 7 bases. Trimming at V came to 1 base and at J to 3 bases, leaving 12 bases not matched to a gene. This CDR3 has 17 amino acids. Germline V gene data show CDR1 as SGHTA and CDR2 as FQGNSA.

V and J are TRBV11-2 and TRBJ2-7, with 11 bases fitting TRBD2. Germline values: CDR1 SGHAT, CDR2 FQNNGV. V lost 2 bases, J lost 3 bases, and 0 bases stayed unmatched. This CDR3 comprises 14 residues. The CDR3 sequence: CASSLLAGGYEQYF. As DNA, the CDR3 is TGTGCCAGCAGCTTACTAGCGGGGGGCTACGAGCAGTACTTC. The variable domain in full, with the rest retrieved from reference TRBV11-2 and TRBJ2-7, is EAGVAQSPRYKIIEKRQSVAFWCNPISGHATLYWYQQILGQGPKLLIQFQNNGVVDDSQLPKDRFSAERLKGVDSTLKIQPAKLEDSAVYLCASSLLAGGYEQYFGPGTRLTVT.

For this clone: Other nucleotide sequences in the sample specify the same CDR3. The CDR3 DNA follows: TGCGCCAGCAGCCAAGGGCTAGCGGGGACCTACGAGCAGTACTTC. Residues: CASSQGLAGTYEQYF. The chain links TRBV4-1 to TRBJ2-7, with 9 bases lining up with TRBD2. The CDR3 totals 15 residues. The germline gives CDR1 MGHRA, CDR2 YSYEKL. V was pared by 1 base and J by 2 bases, with 3 bases of the junction left unmatched.

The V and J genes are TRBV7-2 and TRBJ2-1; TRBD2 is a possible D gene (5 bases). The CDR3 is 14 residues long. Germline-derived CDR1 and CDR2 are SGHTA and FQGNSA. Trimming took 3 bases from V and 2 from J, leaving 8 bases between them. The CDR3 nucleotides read TGTGCCAGCAGCTTTACCGGGGCCTACAATGAGCAGTTCTTC. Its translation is CASSFTGAYNEQFF.

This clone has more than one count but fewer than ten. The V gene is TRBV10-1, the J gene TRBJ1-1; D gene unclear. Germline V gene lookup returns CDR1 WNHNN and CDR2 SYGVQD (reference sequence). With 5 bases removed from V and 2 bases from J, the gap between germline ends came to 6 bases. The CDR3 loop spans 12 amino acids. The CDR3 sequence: CASSSPNTEAFF. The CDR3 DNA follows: TGCGCCAGCAGTTCCCCTAACACTGAAGCTTTCTTT.

Here the CDR3 reads CASGKDRNSYEQYF. The CDR3 DNA reads TGTGCCAGCGGGAAGGACAGGAACTCCTACGAGCAGTACTTC. The chain joins TRBV27 to TRBJ2-7, with TRBD1 matching over 7 bases. With 8 bases clipped from V and 0 bases from J, the junction kept 7 bases outside the gene matches. Germline lookup yields CDR1 MNHEY and CDR2 SMNVEV (reference sequence). This CDR3 has 14 amino acids.

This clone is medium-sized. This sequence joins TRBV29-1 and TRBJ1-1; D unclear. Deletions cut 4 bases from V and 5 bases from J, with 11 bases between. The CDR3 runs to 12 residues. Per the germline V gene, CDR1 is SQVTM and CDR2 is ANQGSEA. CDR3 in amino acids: CSVVGGETEAFF. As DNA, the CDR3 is TGCAGCGTTGTGGGTGGGGAGACTGAAGCTTTCTTT.

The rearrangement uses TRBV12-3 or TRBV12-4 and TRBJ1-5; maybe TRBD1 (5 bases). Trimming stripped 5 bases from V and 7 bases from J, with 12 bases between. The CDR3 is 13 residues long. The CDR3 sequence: CASSPLQGQPQHF. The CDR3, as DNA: TGTGCCAGCAGTCCCCTTCAGGGACAGCCCCAGCATTTT.

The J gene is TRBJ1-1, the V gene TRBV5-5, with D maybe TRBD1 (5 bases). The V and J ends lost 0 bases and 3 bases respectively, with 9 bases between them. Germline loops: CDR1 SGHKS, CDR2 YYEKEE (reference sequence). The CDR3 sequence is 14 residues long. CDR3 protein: CASSLVVRDTEAFF. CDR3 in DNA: TGTGCCAGCAGCTTGGTGGTCAGGGACACTGAAGCTTTCTTT.

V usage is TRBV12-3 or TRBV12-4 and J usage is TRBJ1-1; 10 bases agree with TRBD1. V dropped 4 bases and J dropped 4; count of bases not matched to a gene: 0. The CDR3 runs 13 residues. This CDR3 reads CASSWDRGTEAFF. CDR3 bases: TGTGCCAGCAGTTGGGACAGGGGCACTGAAGCTTTCTTT.

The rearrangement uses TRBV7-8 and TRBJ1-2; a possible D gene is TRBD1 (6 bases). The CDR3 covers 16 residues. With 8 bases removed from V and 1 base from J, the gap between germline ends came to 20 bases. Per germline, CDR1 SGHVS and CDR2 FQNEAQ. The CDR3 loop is CASAAGGRNFNYGYTF. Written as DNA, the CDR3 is TGTGCCAGCGCCGCGGGGGGCCGTAACTTTAACTATGGCTACACCTTC.

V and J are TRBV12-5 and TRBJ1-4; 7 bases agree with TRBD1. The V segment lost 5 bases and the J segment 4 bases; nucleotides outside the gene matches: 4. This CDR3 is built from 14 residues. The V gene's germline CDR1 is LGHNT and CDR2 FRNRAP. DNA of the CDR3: TGTGCTAGTGGTGGGGGACAGCTTAATGAAAAACTGTTTTTT. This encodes CASGGGQLNEKLFF.

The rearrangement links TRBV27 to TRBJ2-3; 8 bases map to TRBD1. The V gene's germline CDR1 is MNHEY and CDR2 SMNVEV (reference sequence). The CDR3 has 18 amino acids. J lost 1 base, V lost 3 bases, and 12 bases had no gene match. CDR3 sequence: CASSFRRQGARRTDTQYF. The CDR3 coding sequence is TGTGCCAGCAGTTTCCGGCGTCAGGGGGCGCGCCGCACAGATACGCAGTATTTT.

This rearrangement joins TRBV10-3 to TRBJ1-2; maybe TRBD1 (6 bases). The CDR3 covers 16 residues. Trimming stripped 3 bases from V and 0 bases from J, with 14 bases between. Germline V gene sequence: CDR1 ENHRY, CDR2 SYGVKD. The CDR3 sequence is CAISEPGQLANYGYTF. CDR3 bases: TGTGCCATCAGTGAACCCGGACAGTTAGCTAACTATGGCTACACCTTC.

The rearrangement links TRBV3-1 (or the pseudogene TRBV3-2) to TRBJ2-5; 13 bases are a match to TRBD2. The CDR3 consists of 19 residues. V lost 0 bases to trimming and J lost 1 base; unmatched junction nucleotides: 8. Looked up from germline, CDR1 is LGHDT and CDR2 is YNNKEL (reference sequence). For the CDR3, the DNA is TGTGCCAGCAGCCAAGATGCAACTAGCGGGGGGGCTGTCCAAGAGACCCAGTACTTC. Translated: CASSQDATSGGAVQETQYF.

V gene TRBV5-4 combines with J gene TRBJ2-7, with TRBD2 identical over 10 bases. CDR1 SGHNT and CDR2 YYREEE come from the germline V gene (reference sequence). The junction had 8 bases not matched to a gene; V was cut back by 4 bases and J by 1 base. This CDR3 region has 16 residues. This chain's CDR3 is CASSPARAGGSYEQYF. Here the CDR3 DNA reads TGTGCCAGCAGCCCGGCACGAGCGGGAGGGTCCTACGAGCAGTACTTC.

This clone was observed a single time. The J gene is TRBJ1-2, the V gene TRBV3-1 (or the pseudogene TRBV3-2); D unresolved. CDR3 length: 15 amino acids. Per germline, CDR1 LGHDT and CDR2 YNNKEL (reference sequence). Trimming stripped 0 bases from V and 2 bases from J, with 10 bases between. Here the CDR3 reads CASSQDARYNYGYTF. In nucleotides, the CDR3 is TGTGCCAGCAGCCAAGATGCCAGATACAACTATGGCTACACCTTC.

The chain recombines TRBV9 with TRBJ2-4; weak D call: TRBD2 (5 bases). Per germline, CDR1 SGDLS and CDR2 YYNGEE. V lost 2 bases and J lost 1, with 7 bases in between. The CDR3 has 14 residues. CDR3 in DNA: TGTGCCAGCAGCGTCGGGGAGGCCAAAAACATTCAGTACTTC. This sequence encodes CASSVGEAKNIQYF.